Listed below are T cell receptor beta chains from one sample, sequenced in a study of response to subunit inactivated influenza vaccine. One entry per CDR3 protein results from TCRdb running MiXCR on the RT-PCR reads. The sample holds roughly 790,000 distinct CDR3 sequences, 21% seen once. The sample here was PBMCs from blood, taken 4 to 6 days after vaccination. Receptors originate from a man in his forties or fifties who received an inactivated influenza vaccine. The CDR3 runs from the conserved cysteine through the conserved F or W. Fields, in order: J gene, D gene, V gene, clone size, CDR3 DNA, CDR3 protein. A D gene is named only where the DNA matches it firmly. Not every row has a clone size; where given, it reads once, few, many or a size class.

TRBJ1-5	.	TRBV28	many	TGTGCCAGCAGTACAGATAGCAATCAGCCCCAGCATTTT	CASSTDSNQPQHF
TRBJ1-2	TRBD1	TRBV5-1	.	TGCGCCAGCAGCAAGGGACAGGGGAGGGATGGCTACACCTTC	CASSKGQGRDGYTF
TRBJ2-7	TRBD2	TRBV20-1	once	TGCAGTGCTAGAGATCCGGGGCGGGGGGCCTCCTACGAGCAGTACTTC	CSARDPGRGASYEQYF
TRBJ2-1	TRBD1	TRBV11-2	few	TGTGCCAGCAGCTTAGGAGGGGGCTTGGACAATGAGCAGTTCTTC	CASSLGGGLDNEQFF
TRBJ1-2	.	TRBV7-2	few	TGTGCCAGCAGCTTACAATCAGGTTCGGGGTATGGCTACACCTTC	CASSLQSGSGYGYTF
TRBJ2-3	TRBD1	TRBV12-3/TRBV12-4	few	TGTGCCAGCAGTTTAGGGACAGGGGCCTACACAGATACGCAGTATTTT	CASSLGTGAYTDTQYF
TRBJ2-7	.	TRBV6-1	.	TGTGCCAGCAGTCCCCGAGGGGACTACGAGCAGTACTTC	CASSPRGDYEQYF
TRBJ2-1	.	TRBV12-3/TRBV12-4	few	TGTGCCAGCAGTACGGGACACCTCTCCTACAATGAGCAGTTCTTC	CASSTGHLSYNEQFF
TRBJ2-1	.	TRBV10-1	few	TGCGCCAGCAGCAGAGAAGGAGGGCAGTTCTTC	CASSREGGQFF
TRBJ2-1	.	TRBV27	few	TGTGCCAGCAGTGGGATAGGGGGAGCTCTATTCCATGAGCAGTTCTTC	CASSGIGGALFHEQFF
TRBJ2-5	.	TRBV5-6	.	TGTGCCAGCAGCTTGGGACTAGGAGTCGAGACCCAGTACTTC	CASSLGLGVETQYF
TRBJ2-1	.	TRBV6-2/TRBV6-3	.	TGTGCCAGCAGCCCCGTGTTGCCCGGGGATGAGCAGTTCTTC	CASSPVLPGDEQFF
TRBJ1-2	.	TRBV4-2	.	TGTGCCAGCAGCCAAGATCGACAGGAGAACTATGGCTACACCTTC	CASSQDRQENYGYTF
TRBJ1-2	.	TRBV11-2	once	TGTGCCAGCACTAGGCAATCGGACTATGGCTACACCTTC	CASTRQSDYGYTF
TRBJ2-2	TRBD1	TRBV20-1	.	TGCAGTGCTAGGGGACAGGGGGGCGTCGGGGAGCTGTTTTTT	CSARGQGGVGELFF
TRBJ2-2	.	TRBV7-9	.	TGTGCCAGCAGCCCCTCATTAAGTGGGACCGGGGAGCTGTTTTTT	CASSPSLSGTGELFF
TRBJ2-2	.	TRBV28	.	TGTGCCAGCAGCCCAGAGATTCTTGCGAACACCGGGGAGCTGTTTTTT	CASSPEILANTGELFF
TRBJ2-7	.	TRBV24-1	many	TGTGCCACCCCGGTTCGTCCCTACGAGCAGTACTTC	CATPVRPYEQYF
TRBJ1-2	TRBD1	TRBV6-1	few	TGTGCCAGCAGAGTTCCGGGACAGGGAATCCATGGCTACACCTTC	CASRVPGQGIHGYTF
TRBJ2-5	TRBD2	TRBV6-5	.	TGTGCCAGCAGTTACGGGTTAGCGGGGATTGGCCAAGAGACCCAGTACTTC	CASSYGLAGIGQETQYF
TRBJ1-4	.	TRBV18	few	TGTGCCAGCTCACCACGAGGACAGAGTAATGAAAAACTGTTTTTT	CASSPRGQSNEKLFF
TRBJ1-4	.	TRBV6-1	.	TGTGCCAGCAGCTCCCAGGGGTTGCGGGAAAAACTGTTTTTT	CASSSQGLREKLFF
TRBJ2-1	.	TRBV7-2	few	TGTGCCAGCAGCTTAGTCGGGGGTGTCGGCAATGAGCAGTTCTTC	CASSLVGGVGNEQFF
TRBJ1-2	.	TRBV6-5	.	TGTGCCAGCAGCCCCGTGGGCTATGGCTACACCTTC	CASSPVGYGYTF
TRBJ1-3	.	TRBV9	.	TGTGCCAGCAGCGAGAGACAGAGCACTGGAAACACCATATATTTT	CASSERQSTGNTIYF
TRBJ2-5	TRBD2	TRBV12-3/TRBV12-4	once	TGTGCCAGCAGGTCCGGGACTAGCGGTTCTGAGACCCAGTACTTC	CASRSGTSGSETQYF
TRBJ2-1	.	TRBV28	few	TGTGCCAGCAGTTTTTTACAGAACAATGAGCAGTTCTTC	CASSFLQNNEQFF
TRBJ2-7	.	TRBV4-1	few	TGCGCCGTGCCTCGGGACGAGCAGTACTTC	CAVPRDEQYF
TRBJ2-5	TRBD1	TRBV12-3/TRBV12-4	.	TGTGCCAGCAGTAACCGGGACAGGGGCAAGACCCAGTACTTC	CASSNRDRGKTQYF
TRBJ1-1	.	TRBV7-2	.	TGTGCCAGCAGCTTAGATGGGGGGGCGTTGACTGAAGCTTTCTTT	CASSLDGGALTEAFF
TRBJ2-3	TRBD1	TRBV5-1	few	TGCGCCAGCAGCACACCGACAGGGGGCACAGATACGCAGTATTTT	CASSTPTGGTDTQYF
TRBJ2-5	TRBD1	TRBV7-9	few	TGTGCCAGCAGCCTACGACAGGGAAATGGAGAGACCCAGTACTTC	CASSLRQGNGETQYF
TRBJ2-7	TRBD1	TRBV20-1	.	TGCAGTGCTATCAGCCGGGACAGTTACGAGCAGTACTTC	CSAISRDSYEQYF
TRBJ1-1	.	TRBV15	few	TGTGCCACCAGCCCGGGACTTAGGAACACTGAAGCTTTCTTT	CATSPGLRNTEAFF
TRBJ2-3	.	TRBV2	.	TGTGCCAGCATTGATATCGGTCGAACCACAGATACGCAGTATTTT	CASIDIGRTTDTQYF
TRBJ2-6	TRBD1	TRBV6-1	few	TGTGCCAGCAGTCCCGGGACAGGGTTCTCTGGGGCCAACGTCCTGACTTTC	CASSPGTGFSGANVLTF
TRBJ2-6	.	TRBV6-1	few	TGTGCCAGCAGTAAACAGGGAGGGACCAACGTCCTGACTTTC	CASSKQGGTNVLTF
TRBJ2-3	.	TRBV12-3/TRBV12-4	many	TGTGCCAGCAGTCCCGACTCACTAGGAGGCACAGATACGCAGTATTTT	CASSPDSLGGTDTQYF
TRBJ2-7	.	TRBV28	few	TGTGCCAGCAGTTTCCAGGACAGAGACTACGAGCAGTACTTC	CASSFQDRDYEQYF
TRBJ2-1	.	TRBV15	.	TGTGCCACCAGCAGAGGGGCAGGGGGGATCTCGGAATTCTTC	CATSRGAGGISEFF
TRBJ1-2	.	TRBV2	many	TGTGCCAGCAGTCAGGGTCTAGATGGCTACACCTTC	CASSQGLDGYTF
TRBJ2-3	TRBD2	TRBV29-1	many	TGCAGCGTTGACCACTTCGGACTAGCGGGAGATACGCAGTATTTT	CSVDHFGLAGDTQYF
TRBJ2-7	.	TRBV11-2	.	TGTGCCAGCAGCTTCGTCCTTTTACCGGGACAAAGAACGGACTACGAGCAGTACTTC	CASSFVLLPGQRTDYEQYF
TRBJ2-5	.	TRBV4-3	.	TGCGCCAGCAGCCAAGATCTAGGAGGGGTGGGAGAGACCCAGTACTTC	CASSQDLGGVGETQYF
TRBJ2-7	.	TRBV7-2	few	TGTGCCAGCAGCTTAGGACTAACCTCCTACGAGCAGTACTTC	CASSLGLTSYEQYF
TRBJ2-4	.	TRBV29-1	.	TGCAGCGTTGGGGGAGGGGGGAACATTCAGTACTTC	CSVGGGGNIQYF
TRBJ2-3	.	TRBV29-1	many	TGCAGCGGTAGCAGAGGGGCTAGCACAGATACGCAGTATTTT	CSGSRGASTDTQYF
TRBJ2-7	.	TRBV5-1	many	TGCGCCAGCAGCTTGCAGGGAGGAACTTACGAGCAGTACTTC	CASSLQGGTYEQYF
TRBJ2-1	.	TRBV11-3	.	TGTGCCAGCAGCTTAGGGACAATCTCTGCTGAGCAGTTCTTC	CASSLGTISAEQFF
TRBJ1-3	.	TRBV4-3	.	TGCGCCAGCAGCCCAACCCGGGGTCTTGGAAACACCATATATTTT	CASSPTRGLGNTIYF
TRBJ1-2	.	TRBV12-3/TRBV12-4	few	TGTGCCAGCAGTTACCCCCGGGGCAGTCGGGGCTACACCTTC	CASSYPRGSRGYTF
TRBJ2-1	.	TRBV24-1	few	TGTGCCACCAGTCCACCCTCGGGGAGCGGAGGGGGAAGTGAGCAGTTCTTC	CATSPPSGSGGGSEQFF